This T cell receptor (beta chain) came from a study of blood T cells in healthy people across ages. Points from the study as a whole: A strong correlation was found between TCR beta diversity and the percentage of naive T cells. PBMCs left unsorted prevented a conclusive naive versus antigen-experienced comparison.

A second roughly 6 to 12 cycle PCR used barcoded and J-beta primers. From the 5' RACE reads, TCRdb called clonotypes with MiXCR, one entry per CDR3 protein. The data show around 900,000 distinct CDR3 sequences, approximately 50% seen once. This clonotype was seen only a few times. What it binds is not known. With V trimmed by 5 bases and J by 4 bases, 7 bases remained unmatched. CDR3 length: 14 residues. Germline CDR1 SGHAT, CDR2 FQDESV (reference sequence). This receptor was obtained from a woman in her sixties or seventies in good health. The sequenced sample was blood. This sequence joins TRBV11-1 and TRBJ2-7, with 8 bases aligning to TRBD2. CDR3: CASSRSGSGYEQYF. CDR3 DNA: TGTGCCAGCAGCCGAAGCGGGAGTGGATACGAGCAGTACTTC.